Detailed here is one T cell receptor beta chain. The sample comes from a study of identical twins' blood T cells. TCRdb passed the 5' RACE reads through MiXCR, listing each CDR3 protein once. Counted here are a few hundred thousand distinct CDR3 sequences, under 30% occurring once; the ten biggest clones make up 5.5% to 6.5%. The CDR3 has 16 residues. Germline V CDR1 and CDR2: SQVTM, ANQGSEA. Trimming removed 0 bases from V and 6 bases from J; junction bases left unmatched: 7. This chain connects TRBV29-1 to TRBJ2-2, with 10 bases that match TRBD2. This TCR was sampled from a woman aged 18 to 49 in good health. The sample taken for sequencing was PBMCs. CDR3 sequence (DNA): TGCAGCGTTGAAGAAAGTCTAGCGGGAGTCCCCGGGGAGCTGTTTTTT. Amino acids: CSVEESLAGVPGELFF.